This entry lists 11 T cell receptor beta chains sequenced from one sample in a study of T-cell reconstitution after alpha-beta-depleted transplantation in children (dated by TCRdb to the mid-2010s). The library was built by means of PCR. For sequencing, an Illumina HiSeq 2500 was employed. TCR library preparation used molecular barcoding, with unique molecular identifiers applied to normalize quantification of the TCRbeta repertoire. TCRdb cleaned the public reads at Q25 with fastp, built clones with MiXCR and kept in-frame beta chains. Each entry merges the rows of one CDR3 protein and shows their most common DNA and genes. Across this sample there are under 350,000 distinct CDR3 sequences, with nearly 10% seen only once. The top ten constitute about a tenth of the sample. Specimen: PBMCs from the stem cell graft donor, collected from the stem cell graft. These TCRs come from a human donor who donated a stem cell graft to a child with SCID.

This clonotype was found many times. The chain employs TRBV20-1 and TRBJ2-2; no clear D. The CDR3 contains 14 residues. V was cut by 3 bases and J by 2 bases, with 10 bases left in between. Germline CDR1 reads DFQATT; CDR2 reads SNEGSKA (reference sequence). CDR3 sequence reads: CSARTTSNTGELFF. CDR3 DNA sequence: TGCAGTGCTAGGACGACATCTAACACCGGGGAGCTGTTTTTT.

A few counts support this clonotype. V and J are TRBV20-1 and TRBJ2-3; D is unclear. V was clipped by 5 bases and J by 0 bases, with 12 bases between them. The CDR3 has 14 amino acids. Germline CDR1 is DFQATT and CDR2 is SNEGSKA (reference sequence). The CDR3, as DNA: TGCAGTGCTCGAGCCGGCGGTAGCACAGATACGCAGTATTTT. It yields the protein CSARAGGSTDTQYF.

The chain recombines TRBV5-1 with TRBJ1-2, with a weak D call TRBD1 (6 bases). Per the germline V gene, CDR1 is SGHRS and CDR2 is YFSETQ. Trimming cost V 4 bases and J 7 bases, with 14 bases left between them. The CDR3 totals 13 residues. CDR3 region: CASSALGQSGYTF. CDR3 in DNA: TGCGCCAGCAGCGCCCTCGGACAGAGTGGCTACACCTTC. Full variable domain (outside the CDR3, taken from reference TRBV5-1 and TRBJ1-2): KAGVTQTPRYLIKTRGQQVTLSCSPISGHRSVSWYQQTPGQGLQFLFEYFSETQRNKGNFPGRFSGRQFSNSRSEMNVSTLELGDSALYLCASSALGQSGYTFGSGTRLTVV.

V gene TRBV11-1 combines with J gene TRBJ2-5; possible D gene TRBD1, 5 bases. V was pared by 7 bases and J by 8 bases, with 14 bases between. The germline CDR1 and CDR2 sequences are SGHAT and FQDESV (reference sequence). CDR3 length: 12 residues. The CDR3 here is CASTPDTDTQYF. The CDR3 DNA reads TGTGCCAGCACCCCGGACACGGATACCCAGTACTTC.

A few counts support this clonotype. The gene calls are TRBV7-2 and TRBJ2-1, with TRBD2 as a possible D gene (6 bases). Germline lookup yields CDR1 SGHTA and CDR2 FQGNSA. The CDR3 is made up of 15 amino acids. Trimming shortened V by 3 bases and J by 0 bases, and 9 bases separated the two germline ends. The CDR3 spells CASSFRRGSYNEQFF. CDR3 nucleotide sequence: TGTGCCAGCAGCTTTAGGCGGGGCTCCTACAATGAGCAGTTCTTC.

V gene TRBV24-1 combines with J gene TRBJ2-3; D is perhaps TRBD1 (6 bases). This CDR3 comprises 15 residues. Trimming pared 7 bases from V and 7 bases from J, leaving 20 bases between. Germline V gives CDR1 KGHDR, CDR2 SFDVKD. The CDR3 coding sequence is TGTGCCACCAGCAAGGTGGGGCCAGGGACACATACGCAGTATTTT. This encodes CATSKVGPGTHTQYF.

The sample holds many counts of this clonotype. This chain uses TRBV20-1 with TRBJ2-1, with TRBD2 matching over 8 bases. The CDR3 has 15 amino acids. Per the germline V gene, CDR1 is DFQATT and CDR2 is SNEGSKA (reference sequence). The V and J ends lost 3 bases and 5 bases, in that order; junction bases with no gene match: 9. This CDR3 is CSARRLGGVNNEQFF. For the CDR3, the DNA is TGCAGTGCTAGGCGTCTCGGGGGGGTAAACAATGAGCAGTTCTTC.

This clonotype was detected ten times or more. The chain combines TRBV7-9 with TRBJ2-2; D may be TRBD1 (6 bases). Trimming removed 5 bases at V and 0 bases at J, with 10 bases between. There are 15 residues in the CDR3. Germline V gene lookup returns CDR1 SEHNR and CDR2 FQNEAQ (reference sequence). The CDR3 sequence: CASSEGHANTGELFF. The CDR3, as DNA: TGTGCCAGCAGCGAGGGACACGCGAACACCGGGGAGCTGTTTTTT.

This clonotype was picked up a small number of times. V gene TRBV6-5 combines with J gene TRBJ2-7; D is ambiguous. This CDR3 has 14 residues. CDR1 and CDR2 (germline): MNHEY, SVGAGI. Trimming pared 2 bases from V and 0 bases from J, leaving 8 bases between. The CDR3 DNA follows: TGTGCCAGCAGTTACGCCGCAAGCTCCTACGAGCAGTACTTC. It is translated as CASSYAASSYEQYF.

The table lists this clonotype with many counts. This sequence joins TRBV12-3 or TRBV12-4 and TRBJ2-1; 8 bases match TRBD2. The CDR3 is 14 amino acids. V lost 8 bases, J lost 8 bases, and 11 bases stayed unmatched. For the CDR3, the DNA is TGTGCCAGCGCCCTACTCGGGGGGGCCTATGAGCAGTTCTTC. The encoded protein is CASALLGGAYEQFF.

The chain uses TRBV7-8 and TRBJ1-4, with D hard to call. V shed 5 bases and J shed 7 bases, with 14 bases lying between them. The CDR3 is made up of 14 amino acids. CDR1 is SGHVS and CDR2 is FQNEAQ in the germline V gene. CDR3 sequence reads: CASSMQDGGEKLFF. The DNA of the CDR3 is TGTGCCAGCAGCATGCAGGATGGTGGTGAAAAACTGTTTTTT.